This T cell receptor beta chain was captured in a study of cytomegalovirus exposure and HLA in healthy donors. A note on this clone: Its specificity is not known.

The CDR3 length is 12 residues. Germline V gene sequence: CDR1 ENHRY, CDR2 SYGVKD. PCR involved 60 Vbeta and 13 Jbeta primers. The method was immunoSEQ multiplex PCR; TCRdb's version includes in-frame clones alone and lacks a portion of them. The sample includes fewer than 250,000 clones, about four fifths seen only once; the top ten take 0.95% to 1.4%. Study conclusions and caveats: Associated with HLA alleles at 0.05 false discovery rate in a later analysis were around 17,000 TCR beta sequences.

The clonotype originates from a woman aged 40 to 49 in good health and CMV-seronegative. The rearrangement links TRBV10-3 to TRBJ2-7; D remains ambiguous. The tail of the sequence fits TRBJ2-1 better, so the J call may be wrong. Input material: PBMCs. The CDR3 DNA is TGTGCCACCGGAGAGCACCCCTACGAGCAGTTCTTC. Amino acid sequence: CATGEHPYEQFF.